Listed below are T cell receptor beta chains from one sample, sequenced in a study of blood T cell repertoires in COVID-19. Profiling relied on immunoSEQ multiplex PCR, and the TCRdb table lists in-frame clones only, not all of them. The data contain over 400,000 clones, 75% to 90% of them seen just once; the ten biggest clones take up more than 3%. Sequencing was done on a sample of peripheral blood. The receptors come from a human donor in a cohort sampled during active COVID-19. The conserved cysteine and the conserved F or W are not part of the CDR3 here. Not all rows give a size; the values are once, few, many and, for expanded clones, a class.

ASRDMNTEAF	-	TRBV7-9
ASSRQGPNTIY	-	TRBV7-9
ASSFTGMAYGYT	-	TRBV5-8
AWSEDRGYEQY	-	TRBV30
AISGGQGYTEAF	-	TRBV10-3
ASSSLAGVEYNEQF	-	TRBV19
ASSQDQNSGVNTGELF	-	TRBV4-1
ASSVGGQGYEQY	-	TRBV5-1
ASGRGSGDTGELF	-	TRBV7-6
SVLQGAGNEQF	-	TRBV29-1
SVAVGGNQPQH	few	TRBV29-1
ASSSGFSGELF	few	TRBV2
ASSLWERPIY	-	TRBV5-6
AISGTSGREMGTDTQY	-	TRBV10-3
ASSLIDNQPQH	-	TRBV6-5
ASSFARNADTQY	-	TRBV7-3
ATYWGDTEAF	-	TRBV6-5
ASSLVSGIPNSPLH	few	TRBV7-2
AWSVGGLASGELF	-	TRBV30
ASSPRLAGDFTTTDTQY	-	TRBV7-9
ASSFLYDGRGLYEQY	-	TRBV7-7
ASSPATDRVVHIY	-	TRBV5-5
ASGLGQGFTEAF	-	TRBV12-5
ASSQDLRGGINEQF	once	TRBV4-1
ATGGSRQDGGNTEAF	-	TRBV7-9
ASSDMYYGESSLH	few	TRBV6-1
ASSVRTSGRYEQY	-	TRBV19
ASSELVGAPGELF	-	TRBV25-1
AWSVGQGRSNQPQH	-	TRBV30
ASTRTSHYNTDTQY	-	TRBV5-1
ASSRQGAPGANVLT	-	TRBV19